This entry concerns a single T cell receptor beta chain. Its specificity is unknown. The data stem from a study of cytomegalovirus exposure and HLA in healthy donors. Deletions cut 6 bases from V and 0 bases from J, with 21 bases between. This CDR3 is 17 amino acids long. Germline V gives CDR1 LNHDA, CDR2 SQIVND (reference sequence). The PCR had 60 Vbeta and 13 Jbeta primers. Assay used: immunoSEQ multiplex PCR; TCRdb lists only in-frame clones, some missing. The data contain about 150,000 clones, more than 60% of them singletons. Study-wide points: Fewer N-insertions than the 666-donor mean were reportedly shown by an Asian-associated ancestry cluster in a later analysis.

The specimen was PBMCs. The sequence derives from a woman in her twenties or thirties in good health and CMV-seropositive. This chain joins TRBV19 and TRBJ2-7; a weak D match, TRBD1 (6 bases). The CDR3 DNA reads as TGTGCCAGTAGCCCTGACCCGCGCAGGGGCTTCTCCTACGAGCAGTACTTC. Translating it yields CASSPDPRRGFSYEQYF.